The 9 T cell receptor beta chains below come from one sample, sequenced in a study of shared clonotypes between healthy human individuals. Measured with immunoSEQ multiplex PCR; TCRdb has only the in-frame clones, and not every one. This sample yields roughly 640,000 clones, of which 74% are seen a single time; more than 1.5% belongs to the top ten. Source material: memory CD4+ T cells sorted from blood. As for subset: CD45RA-negative fraction. The receptors originated from a woman aged 25 to 39 in good health.

The V call is TRBV2, the J call TRBJ2-1; TRBD1 might be the D (6 bases). The germline V gene has CDR1 SNHLY and CDR2 FYNNEI. Trimming left V 8 bases short and J 5 bases short, with 16 bases between. The CDR3 length is 14 residues. The CDR3 loop reads CASQGLRSNNEQFF. The CDR3 coding sequence is TGTGCCAGCCAGGGGCTGCGAAGCAACAATGAGCAGTTCTTC.

The chain combines TRBV28 with TRBJ1-3; the D gene is possibly TRBD1 (6 bases). The V end lost 6 bases, the J end lost 0 bases, and 18 bases lay between the germline ends. The CDR3 length is 17 residues. CDR1 MDHEN and CDR2 SYDVKM come from the germline V gene. CDR3 nucleotide sequence: TGTGCCAGCAGCCCTGCCGGGGGGCGTTTCTCTGGAAACACCATATATTTT. Translating it yields CASSPAGGRFSGNTIYF.

The V and J genes are TRBV7-2 and TRBJ2-5; D ambiguous. Germline loops: CDR1 SGHTA, CDR2 FQGNSA. Trimming shortened V by 7 bases and J by 7 bases, and 19 bases separated the two germline ends. This CDR3 has 14 residues. CDR3 in amino acids: CASIRLKATGTQYF. In DNA form, the CDR3 reads TGTGCCAGCATCCGGCTGAAGGCTACCGGGACCCAGTACTTC. Variable domain in full (rest from reference TRBV7-2 and TRBJ2-5): GAGVSQSPSNKVTEKGKDVELRCDPISGHTALYWYRQSLGQGLEFLIYFQGNSAPDKSGLPSDRFSAERTGGSVSTLTIQRTQQEDSAVYLCASIRLKATGTQYFGPGTRLLVL.

This CDR3 reads CASSNPSLAGGYNEQFF. CDR3 bases: TGTGCCAGTAGCAACCCCTCACTAGCGGGAGGGTACAATGAGCAGTTCTTC. The J gene is TRBJ2-1, the V gene TRBV19; 13 bases agree with TRBD2. Germline values: CDR1 LNHDA, CDR2 SQIVND (reference sequence). The CDR3 runs 17 residues. Losses at the gene ends were 6 bases for V and 4 bases for J; bases not matched to a gene: 9.

The chain combines TRBV28 with TRBJ1-2; the D gene is possibly TRBD1 (5 bases). The CDR3 loop spans 14 amino acids. V dropped 5 bases and J dropped 4 bases, with 14 bases sitting between them. Germline values: CDR1 MDHEN, CDR2 SYDVKM. The CDR3, as DNA: TGTGCCAGCAGTGTCGGGGGACCAAGCTATGGCTACACCTTC. It codes for CASSVGGPSYGYTF.

The chain links TRBV6-4 to TRBJ2-1, with D possibly being TRBD2 (5 bases). The CDR3 has 12 residues. Trimming removed 8 bases at V and 10 bases at J, with 15 bases between. Looked up from germline, CDR1 is MRHNA and CDR2 is SNTAGT. For the CDR3, the DNA is TGTGCCAGCGCGCCCCTAGCAGGCGAGCAGTTCTTC. This translates into CASAPLAGEQFF.

This clone was counted between two and nine times. This chain joins TRBV10-3 and TRBJ2-5; D is unresolved. Germline CDR1 ENHRY, CDR2 SYGVKD. Trimming left V 5 bases short and J 2 bases short, with 6 bases between. This CDR3 contains 12 residues. CDR3 loop: CAISLSQETQYF. CDR3 in DNA: TGTGCCATCAGTTTGAGTCAAGAGACCCAGTACTTC.

The chain carries TRBV19 and TRBJ1-5, with D tentatively TRBD1 (6 bases). V was shortened by 7 bases and J by 2 bases, with 12 bases between the two germline ends. The CDR3 has 14 residues. The V gene's germline CDR1 is LNHDA and CDR2 SQIVND (reference sequence). The CDR3 loop is CASNGGFGNQPQHF. The CDR3 DNA reads TGTGCCAGTAACGGGGGCTTTGGCAATCAGCCCCAGCATTTT.

This rearrangement joins TRBV28 to TRBJ1-3; tentative D call: TRBD1 (5 bases). The germline V gene has CDR1 MDHEN and CDR2 SYDVKM. The V gene lost 7 bases and the J gene lost 2 bases, with 18 bases spanning the gap. The length of the CDR3 is 16 residues. CDR3: CASTQQGLHTGNTIYF. For the CDR3, the DNA is TGTGCCAGCACCCAGCAGGGACTTCATACTGGAAACACCATATATTTT. Full variable domain (remainder filled in from reference TRBV28 and TRBJ1-3): DVKVTQSSRYLVKRTGEKVFLECVQDMDHENMFWYRQDPGLGLRLIYFSYDVKMKEKGDIPEGYSVSREKKERFSLILESASTNQTSMYLCASTQQGLHTGNTIYFGEGSWLTVV.